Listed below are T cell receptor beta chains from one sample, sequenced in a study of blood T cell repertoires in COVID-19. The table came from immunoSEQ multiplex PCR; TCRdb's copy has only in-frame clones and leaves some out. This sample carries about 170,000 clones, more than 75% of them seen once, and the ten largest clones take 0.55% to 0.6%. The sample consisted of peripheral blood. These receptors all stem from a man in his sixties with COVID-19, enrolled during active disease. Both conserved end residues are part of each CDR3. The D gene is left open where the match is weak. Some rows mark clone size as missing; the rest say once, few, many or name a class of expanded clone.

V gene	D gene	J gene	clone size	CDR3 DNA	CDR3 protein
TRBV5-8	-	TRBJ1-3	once	TGTGCCAGCAGCTCAAGACAGGACCTTGGAAACACCATATATTTT	CASSSRQDLGNTIYF
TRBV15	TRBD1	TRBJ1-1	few	TGTGCCACCAGCAGCTCCAGGGGGCGAGTCACTGAAGCTTTCTTT	CATSSSRGRVTEAFF
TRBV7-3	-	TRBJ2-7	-	TGTGCCAGCAGCTTAGGACAGCTCTACGAGCAGTACTTC	CASSLGQLYEQYF
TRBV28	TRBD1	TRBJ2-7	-	TGTGCCAGCAGTGGCCCCGGGACAGGGAAGTCTTCCTACGAGCAGTACTTC	CASSGPGTGKSSYEQYF
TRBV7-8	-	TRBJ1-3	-	TGTGCCAGCAGCTTAGGGACAACTGGAAACACCATATATTTT	CASSLGTTGNTIYF
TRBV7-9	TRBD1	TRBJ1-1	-	TGTGCCAGCAATTTGGTCACGGGACAGGCAGCTTTCTTT	CASNLVTGQAAFF
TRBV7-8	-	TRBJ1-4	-	TGTGCCAGCAGCTTAGGGGCCAGGGAAAAACTGTTTTTT	CASSLGAREKLFF
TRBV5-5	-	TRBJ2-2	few	TGTGCCAGCAGCTTGGGGCACGGACAAGCGAACACCGGGGAGCTGTTTTTT	CASSLGHGQANTGELFF
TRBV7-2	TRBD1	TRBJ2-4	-	TGTGCCAGCAGCCTACGGGACAGAGGGACCAAAAACATTCAGTACTTC	CASSLRDRGTKNIQYF
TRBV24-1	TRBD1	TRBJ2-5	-	TGTGCCACCAGTGATTCCGGGACAGCGTACCAAGAGACCCAGTACTTC	CATSDSGTAYQETQYF
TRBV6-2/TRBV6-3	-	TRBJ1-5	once	TGTGCCAGCAGTTACTCGAGGGAGGGGGGGCCGTATAGCAATCAGCCCCAGCATTTT	CASSYSREGGPYSNQPQHF
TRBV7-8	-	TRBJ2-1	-	TGTGCCAGCAGCTTAGCGATGACTTGGCAGTTCTTC	CASSLAMTWQFF
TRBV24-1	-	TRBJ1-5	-	TGTGCCACCAGTGATGTTCAGGGAGGTGGACAGCCCCAGCATTTT	CATSDVQGGGQPQHF
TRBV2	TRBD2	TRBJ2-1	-	TGTGCCAGCAGTAGGACGGGAGGGGAGCTATCCTACAATGAGCAGTTCTTC	CASSRTGGELSYNEQFF
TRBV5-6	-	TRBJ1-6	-	TGTGCCAGCAGCGACGGACAAATTAACTCACCCCTCCACTTT	CASSDGQINSPLHF
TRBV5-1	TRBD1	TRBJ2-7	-	TGCGCCAGCAGGAGGGGACAGGGCTCCTACGAGCAGTACTTC	CASRRGQGSYEQYF
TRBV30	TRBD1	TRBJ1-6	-	TGTGCCTGGAGTGCATTCGGACAGGGTATGGCTTCACCCCTCCACTTT	CAWSAFGQGMASPLHF
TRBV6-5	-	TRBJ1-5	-	TGTGCCAGCAGACCCGGGGGCAATCAGCCCCAGCATTTT	CASRPGGNQPQHF
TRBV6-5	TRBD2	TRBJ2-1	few	TGTGCCAGCAGGTACAGCGGGGGCGAGCAGTTCTTC	CASRYSGGEQFF
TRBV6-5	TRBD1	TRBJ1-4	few	TGTGCCAGCAGTTACTCCCGGACAGGGAGGGAAAAACTGTTTTTT	CASSYSRTGREKLFF
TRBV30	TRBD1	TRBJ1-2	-	TGTGCCTGGAGAAGGACAGGGGGCTTCCCCTATGGCTACACCTTC	CAWRRTGGFPYGYTF
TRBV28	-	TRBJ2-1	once	TGTGCCAGCAGTCATCGGTATGAGCAGTTCTTC	CASSHRYEQFF
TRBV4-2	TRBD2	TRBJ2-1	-	TGTGCCAGCAGCCAAGCCGGACTAGCGGGGGCCGACAATGAGCAGTTCTTC	CASSQAGLAGADNEQFF
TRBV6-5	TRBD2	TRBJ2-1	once	TGTGCCAGCCTCTCTACTAGCGGGAGAAATGAGCAGTTCTTC	CASLSTSGRNEQFF
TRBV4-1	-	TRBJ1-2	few	TGCGCCAGCAGCCAAGATGGACAGAGGGGGAGCACCTTC	CASSQDGQRGSTF
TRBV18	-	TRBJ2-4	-	TGTGCCAGCTCACCACCCTCAGGAGCCAAAAACATTCAGTACTTC	CASSPPSGAKNIQYF
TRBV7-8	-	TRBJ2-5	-	TGTGCCAGCAGCTTAAATCTTCGAGGGTACCAAGAGACCCAGTACTTC	CASSLNLRGYQETQYF
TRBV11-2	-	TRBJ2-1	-	TGTGCCAGCAGCTCGGGACTCCCTAATGAGCAGTTCTTC	CASSSGLPNEQFF
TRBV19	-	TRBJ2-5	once	TGTGCCAGTAGTATCGTGCTAGTGGGGGGGACCCAGTACTTC	CASSIVLVGGTQYF
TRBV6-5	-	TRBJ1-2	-	TGTGCCAGCAGCCTACAGGGATCTAACTATGGCTACACCTTC	CASSLQGSNYGYTF
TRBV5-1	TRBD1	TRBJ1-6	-	TGCGCCAGCAGCTTGGGGGACAGGGCTAATTCACCCCTCCACTTT	CASSLGDRANSPLHF
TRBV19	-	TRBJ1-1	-	TGTGCCAGTAGTAGAGCGGGGGTGAGGGCTGAAGCTTTCTTT	CASSRAGVRAEAFF
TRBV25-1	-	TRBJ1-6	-	TGTGCCAGCAGTGAATGGCGGGACGGGAATAATTCACCCCTCCACTTT	CASSEWRDGNNSPLHF
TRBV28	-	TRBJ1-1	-	TGTGCCAGCACCGAGAGGGGGGGGTACACTGAAGCTTTCTTT	CASTERGGYTEAFF
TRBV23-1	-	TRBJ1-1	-	TGCGCCAGCAGTCAAAGGTTACAGCTGAACACTGAAGCTTTCTTT	CASSQRLQLNTEAFF
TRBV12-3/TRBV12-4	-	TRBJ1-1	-	TGTGCCAGCAGCCCACAGACGAACACTGAAGCTTTCTTT	CASSPQTNTEAFF
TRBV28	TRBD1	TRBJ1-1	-	TGTGCCAGCACCCTTGGGACAGGCAGGACTGAAGCTTTCTTT	CASTLGTGRTEAFF